Listed here are 9 T cell receptor beta chains from one sample, sequenced in a study of shared clonotypes between healthy human individuals. This table comes from immunoSEQ multiplex PCR, and its TCRdb copy is limited to in-frame clones, with some not included. The table shows 900,000 to 1,200,000 clones, with around 82% occurring only once. The sample comprised memory CD4+ T cells from PBMCs. Subset in this sample: CD45RA-negative fraction. The receptor source for this set is a young man in good health. Some clones in this sample may be carry-over from other donors' samples.

This clone was observed a handful of times. This chain connects TRBV7-8 to TRBJ2-7, with D perhaps TRBD2 (5 bases). The CDR3 consists of 13 residues. V lost 2 bases and J lost 6, with 11 bases in between. Germline V gene lookup returns CDR1 SGHVS and CDR2 FQNEAQ. CDR3 region: CASSLRGFSEQYF. For the CDR3, the DNA is TGTGCCAGCAGCTTACGGGGATTCAGCGAGCAGTACTTC. Based on the CDR3 plus reference TRBV7-8 and TRBJ2-7, the full variable domain is GAGVSQSPRYKVAKRGQDVALRCDPISGHVSLFWYQQALGQGPEFLTYFQNEAQLDKSGLPSDRFFAERPEGSVSTLKIQRTQQEDSAVYLCASSLRGFSEQYFGPGTRLTVT.

This chain links TRBV5-1 with TRBJ2-1; 8 bases are a match to TRBD2. CDR1 SGHRS and CDR2 YFSETQ come from the germline V gene. The CDR3 length is 16 residues. J was trimmed by 5 bases and V by 0 bases; bases with no gene match: 7. CDR3 nucleotide sequence: TGCGCCAGCAGCTTGGACCCCGGGACTAGGGACAATGAGCAGTTCTTC. This encodes CASSLDPGTRDNEQFF.

This chain links TRBV5-5 with TRBJ2-7; D might be TRBD1 (7 bases). Germline CDR1 is SGHKS and CDR2 is YYEKEE (reference sequence). V lost 5 bases and J 0 bases, leaving 21 bases between the germline ends. This CDR3 region has 17 residues. The CDR3 protein is CASSTGGGGQSSYEQYF. The CDR3, as DNA: TGTGCCAGCAGTACTGGAGGAGGGGGACAGAGCTCCTACGAGCAGTACTTC.

The chain carries TRBV6-1 and TRBJ1-1; D is undetermined. CDR3 length equals 15 residues. Germline CDR1 MNHNS, CDR2 SASEGT. Trimming pared 2 bases from V and 3 bases from J, leaving 13 bases between. This CDR3 is CASSETQMGYTEAFF. In DNA form, the CDR3 reads TGTGCCAGCAGTGAAACACAGATGGGGTACACTGAAGCTTTCTTT.

Points on this clone: This may be a read error, as it is one base from a much larger clone. The chain joins TRBV13 to TRBJ2-5, with D maybe TRBD1 (6 bases). Per germline, CDR1 PRHDT and CDR2 FYEKMQ (reference sequence). Between the trimmed V and J ends, which lost 5 bases and 0 bases, there was a span of 7 bases. The CDR3 sequence is 13 residues long. CDR3 amino acids: CASSRQDQETQYF. The CDR3 DNA reads TGTGCCAGCAGCCGACAGGACCAAGAGACCCAGTACTTC.

V gene TRBV19 combines with J gene TRBJ2-2, with D possibly called TRBD1 or TRBD2 (5 bases each). The CDR3 totals 12 residues. V shed 5 bases and J shed 8 bases, with 9 bases lying between them. CDR1 and CDR2 from the germline V gene are LNHDA and SQIVND (reference sequence). This CDR3 reads CASSVGPGELFF. DNA for the CDR3: TGTGCCAGTAGTGTGGGACCGGGGGAGCTGTTTTTT.

The chain joins TRBV18 to TRBJ2-1; D not certain. Trimming took off 3 bases at V and 3 bases at J, with 9 bases between the two ends. Looked up from germline, CDR1 is KGHSH and CDR2 is LQKENI. The CDR3 length is 14 residues. The CDR3 bases are TGTGCCAGCTCACCTCCCGACCGCTACAATGAGCAGTTCTTC. Residues: CASSPPDRYNEQFF.

This rearrangement joins TRBV7-2 to TRBJ2-6, with D perhaps matching TRBD1 or TRBD2 (5 bases each). V lost 2 bases and J lost 0, with 8 bases in between. Germline CDR1 and CDR2: SGHTA and FQGNSA. This CDR3 has 16 residues. The CDR3 DNA follows: TGTGCCAGCAGCTTAAGAGGGGCCTCTGGGGCCAACGTCCTGACTTTC. It translates to CASSLRGASGANVLTF.

The chain carries TRBV11-1 and TRBJ1-4; D uncertain. V lost 3 bases, J lost 0 bases, and 14 bases lay in between. Looked up from germline, CDR1 is SGHAT and CDR2 is FQDESV (reference sequence). The CDR3 extends over 17 amino acids. The DNA of the CDR3 is TGTGCCAGCAGCTTGGGCAGACTCCGCGCAACTAATGAAAAACTGTTTTTT. Residues: CASSLGRLRATNEKLFF.